This entry lists 6 T cell receptor beta chains sequenced from one sample in a study of blood T cell repertoires in COVID-19. Data came from immunoSEQ multiplex PCR; TCRdb stores just in-frame clones and leaves some out. The table includes about 230,000 clones, 75% to 90% detected once. Sequencing was performed on peripheral blood. These receptors were collected from a woman in her 70s with active or convalescent COVID-19.

The CDR3 protein is CASSLDRANEKLFF. In DNA, the CDR3 is TGTGCCAGCAGCTTGGACAGGGCTAATGAAAAACTGTTTTTT. The V call is TRBV5-8, the J call TRBJ1-4; a possible D gene is TRBD1 (6 bases). The CDR3 loop spans 14 amino acids. The germline gives CDR1 SGHTS, CDR2 YDEGEE. The ends were cut back, 0 bases at V and 3 bases at J, with 6 bases in the middle. Based on the CDR3 plus reference TRBV5-8 and TRBJ1-4, the full variable domain is EAGVTQSPTHLIKTRGQQATLRCSPISGHTSVYWYQQALGLGLQFLLWYDEGEERNRGNFPPRFSGRQFPNYSSELNVNALELEDSALYLCASSLDRANEKLFFGSGTQLSVL.

Points on this clone: The sample carries other DNA sequences with the same CDR3. CDR3 nucleotides: TGTGCCAGCAGCATAAGACAGGGGGCGGATCAGCCCCAGCATTTT. Encoded protein: CASSIRQGADQPQHF. The rearrangement joins TRBV7-2 to TRBJ1-5; 10 nucleotides align to TRBD1. The germline CDR1 and CDR2 sequences are SGHTA and FQGNSA. V lost 5 bases and J lost 5; bases outside the gene matches: 6. The CDR3 sequence is 15 residues long.

A few counts support this clone. The chain has TRBV14 and TRBJ2-3, with 7 nucleotides matching TRBD2. The CDR3 length is 14 residues. J was trimmed by 2 bases and V by 6 bases; bases with no gene match: 5. The germline V gene has CDR1 SGHDN and CDR2 FVKESK. CDR3 sequence: CASRSGTSTDTQYF. CDR3 sequence (DNA): TGTGCCAGCAGAAGCGGGACTTCCACAGATACGCAGTATTTT.

J is TRBJ1-5 and V is TRBV11-2; D is uncertain. Germline V gives CDR1 SGHAT, CDR2 FQNNGV. Between the trimmed V and J ends, which lost 0 bases and 11 bases, there was a span of 11 bases. The CDR3 has 13 residues. CDR3 protein: CASSLDRQTAQHF. Written as DNA, the CDR3 is TGTGCCAGCAGCTTAGATCGGCAAACAGCCCAGCATTTT.

This clone was seen only once. The chain links TRBV6-6 to TRBJ1-3; tentative D call: TRBD1 (5 bases). V was clipped by 2 bases and J by 2 bases, with 10 bases between them. The CDR3 runs 15 residues. CDR1 and CDR2 from the germline V gene are MNHNY and SVGAGI (reference sequence). In DNA form, the CDR3 reads TGTGCCAGCAGTTACACACGGGGGGCTGGAAACACCATATATTTT. It is translated as CASSYTRGAGNTIYF.

The chain recombines TRBV29-1 with TRBJ2-5, with TRBD2 identical over 7 bases. There are 13 residues in the CDR3. Germline values: CDR1 SQVTM, CDR2 ANQGSEA. Losses at the gene ends were 2 bases for V and 4 bases for J; bases not matched to a gene: 4. The CDR3 nucleotides are TGCAGCGTTGAACGGGGGGAGGGAGAGACCCAGTACTTC. Encoded protein: CSVERGEGETQYF.